This TCR beta chain was sequenced in a study of PD-L1 blockade in urothelial cancer (dated by TCRdb to about 2017). Study-wide context: Therapy was started at some point between 2013 and 2015 for all patients, and atezolizumab 1,200 mg was administered intravenously every 3 weeks. Durable clinical benefit was achieved by nine patients but not by the remaining 20. Somatic, immune and clinical correlates of response to PD-L1 blockade with atezolizumab in urothelial cancer were the focus of an exploratory multi-omic analysis. Blood samples were analyzed at two time points: 3 weeks after treatment start (second dose) and 6 weeks after treatment start. In the same patients, whole exome sequencing and RNA sequencing of pretreatment tumors were performed in addition to TCR sequencing. Durable clinical benefit was defined as progression-free survival longer than 6 months, and TCR features were also tested against progression-free and overall survival. About 90% of the roughly 29 patients were males with bladder-origin urothelial cancer, and about 60% of the roughly 30 reported a prior smoking history. Pretreatment blood TCR-seq was available for under 35 patients, at least one posttreatment blood collection was obtained for 25 or so patients, and tumor TCR-seq was available for 25 or so patients. Patients had an ECOG performance status of 0 or 1 and had received between 0 and 3 prior chemotherapy regimens. A median of roughly 140,000 T cells and 80,000 or so unique TCRs was obtained from blood samples, and a median clonality of 0.080 was observed. TCR sequencing covered pretreatment tumor samples and matched, serially collected peripheral blood taken before and after atezolizumab treatment.

Synthetic TCR analog templates were spiked into each PCR to estimate absolute template abundance from read counts. TCRbeta CDR3 regions were amplified from genomic DNA with bias-controlled V and J gene primers using the immunoSEQ assay. Sequencing of rearranged TCRbeta segments was performed at approximately 20X coverage. For the original study's pipeline: Clustering was used to correct sequencing errors, and CDR3s were annotated against IMGT so that V, D and J genes could be assigned. Out-of-frame and stop-codon sequences were excluded, and only productive TCRbeta rearrangements were used in downstream analyses. Clonality was computed as one minus Shannon entropy normalized by the log of the number of unique productive sequences. Clones differing between time points or between blood and tumor were identified using Fisher's exact test with Benjamini-Hochberg correction, with an adjusted p below 0.01 applied as the threshold. Sourced from immuneACCESS, this table was stored by TCRdb with only in-frame sequences that have V and J called. A share of the clones is absent; for the studies checked, an unresolved V gene accounts for under half, and the remainder has no known explanation. V and J calls and clone size are given by that table; D and trimming were obtained from the DNA. The sample data list 42,000 or so clones, and almost 85% of these were observed just once. The ten largest account for around 13% of the sample.

This specimen's time point label, per the study, means: peripheral blood 6 weeks after treatment start. A total of 25 to 35 patients with locally advanced or metastatic urothelial carcinoma, treated at Memorial Sloan Kettering on a trial protocol, made up the cohort. Peripheral blood mononuclear cells were collected pretreatment and during treatment, with between 1 and 8 total time points per patient. The Qiagen DNeasy Blood extraction kit was used to purify genomic DNA from total PBMCs and tumor samples. Collected pretreatment and during treatment, PBMCs were isolated and stored as previously described. Trimming takes 6 bases off V and 5 bases off J; junction bases not matched to a gene: 4. The CDR3 covers 12 residues, taking in both the cysteine and the phenylalanine. CDR3 DNA is the only sequence kept; it has 36 bases, read in frame from the first base. Based on the germline V gene (reference sequence), the CDR1 and CDR2 sequences are SEHNR and FQNEAQ.

General findings and caveats noted by the study authors: A pretreatment peripheral blood TCR clonality below the median was linked to improved progression-free and overall survival. Because the sample size was small (n ≈ 27) and many of the analyses were exploratory, the results are meant to be hypothesis-generating. Greater expansion of tumor-associated TCR clones in peripheral blood 3 weeks after the start of treatment was observed in patients with durable benefit (n of about 24, p = 0.022).

Comments on this clone: Its antigen remains unidentified. The input lacks base qualities; no much larger clone sits a single base away.

The sequence joins TRBV7-9 to TRBJ2-7, and 7 junction bases match TRBD1. The receptor was isolated from a man in his 60s with urothelial cancer. The sequencing here drew on PBMCs, taken around atezolizumab (anti-PD-L1) treatment. CDR3 loop: CASRLTGNEQYF. The DNA sequence reads TGTGCCAGCAGGTTGACAGGGAACGAGCAGTACTTC.